The 27 T cell receptor beta chains in this list originate from one sample, sequenced in a study of OX40 agonist ivuxolimab in advanced cancers. Clones were sequenced by immunoSEQ multiplex PCR, and TCRdb holds only the in-frame ones, with some missing. The sample has about 79,000 clones, approximately 88% seen once; the top ten hold approximately 13%. Source: CD4+ or CD8+ T cells sorted from blood, taken in a trial of the OX40 agonist ivuxolimab. These receptor sequences come from an adult with an advanced solid tumor such as melanoma, head and neck, liver or kidney cancer.

This sequence joins TRBV30 and TRBJ2-3, with D tentatively TRBD1 or TRBD2 (6 bases each). Germline lookup yields CDR1 GTSNPN and CDR2 SVGIG (reference sequence). The V end lost 4 bases, the J end lost 6 bases, and 17 bases lay between the germline ends. This CDR3 is 14 amino acids long. In nucleotides, the CDR3 is TGTGCCTGGAAAAAATGGAGGAGGGGGGATACGCAGTATTTT. It translates to CAWKKWRRGDTQYF. The whole variable domain, filled in from reference TRBV30 and TRBJ2-3, reads SQTIHQWPATLVQPVGSPLSLECTVEGTSNPNLYWYRQAAGRGLQLLFYSVGIGQISSEVPQNLSASRPQDRQFILSSKKLLLSDSGFYLCAWKKWRRGDTQYFGPGTRLTVL.

This clone was found once. The gene calls are TRBV11-3 and TRBJ2-7; 7 bases match TRBD2. The CDR3 contains 14 residues. After removal of 1 base from V and 2 bases from J, the junction contained 2 bases not matched to a gene. Germline V CDR1 and CDR2: SGHNT, YENEEA. The CDR3 is CASSLGEGAYEQYF. The CDR3 region has the DNA TGTGCCAGCAGCTTAGGGGAGGGAGCCTACGAGCAGTACTTC.

V is TRBV6-4 and J is TRBJ2-2; perhaps D is TRBD1 or TRBD2 (7 bases each). Trimming removed 6 bases at V and 0 bases at J, with 11 bases between. The CDR3 runs 15 residues. In germline, CDR1 is MRHNA, CDR2 SNTAGT. This chain's CDR3 is CASSSGTANTGELFF. CDR3 nucleotides: TGTGCCAGCAGCAGCGGGACAGCGAACACCGGGGAGCTGTTTTTT.

The chain joins TRBV9 to TRBJ2-7; maybe TRBD2 (6 bases). V dropped 4 bases and J dropped 0 bases, with 14 bases sitting between them. Germline V gene lookup returns CDR1 SGDLS and CDR2 YYNGEE. This CDR3 has 15 residues. The CDR3 DNA sequence: TGTGCCAGCAGCCCACGAGGGGAGGTCTCCTACGAGCAGTACTTC. It is translated as CASSPRGEVSYEQYF.

The rearrangement uses TRBV5-8 and TRBJ1-1; D not certain. Per the germline V gene, CDR1 is SGHTS and CDR2 is YDEGEE. The CDR3 extends over 14 amino acids. V was cut by 1 base and J by 6 bases, with 13 bases left in between. The CDR3 region is CASSLLGSGAEAFF. DNA of the CDR3: TGTGCCAGCAGCTTGCTAGGGAGTGGGGCTGAAGCTTTCTTT.

This clone was seen a handful of times. V is TRBV4-1 and J is TRBJ2-7; D perhaps matches TRBD2 (6 bases). V gave up 1 base and J gave up 6 bases, with 13 bases separating them. The CDR3 runs to 14 residues. Looked up from germline, CDR1 is MGHRA and CDR2 is YSYEKL. DNA for the CDR3: TGCGCCAGCAGCCAAGGGGGACTCGTAGGCGAGCAGTACTTC. Translating it yields CASSQGGLVGEQYF.

The chain has TRBV25-1 and TRBJ2-1; 7 nucleotides match TRBD2. Per the germline V gene, CDR1 is MGHDK and CDR2 is SYGVNS. The trim removed 3 bases at V and 8 bases at J, leaving 7 bases unmatched. This CDR3 has 14 residues. In DNA form, the CDR3 reads TGTGCCAGCAGTGAGGGCGGGGGAGGGGATGAGCAGTTCTTC. It is translated as CASSEGGGGDEQFF. Variable domain in full (rest from reference TRBV25-1 and TRBJ2-1): EADIYQTPRYLVIGTGKKITLECSQTMGHDKMYWYQQDPGMELHLIHYSYGVNSTEKGDLSSESTVSRIRTEHFPLTLESARPSHTSQYLCASSEGGGGDEQFFGPGTRLTVL.

This clone was detected a few times. The chain carries TRBV5-6 and TRBJ1-3; tentatively, D is TRBD1 (6 bases). V lost 0 bases, J lost 0 bases, and 10 bases lay in between. The CDR3 spans 16 residues. Germline V CDR1 and CDR2: SGHDT, YYEEEE. The CDR3 is CASSLETGGSGNTIYF. CDR3 in DNA: TGTGCCAGCAGCTTGGAGACAGGCGGCTCTGGAAACACCATATATTTT.

The chain employs TRBV13 and TRBJ2-7; D may correspond to TRBD1 or TRBD2 (5 bases each). V lost 4 bases to trimming and J lost 3 bases, with 16 bases between them. The germline CDR1 and CDR2 sequences are PRHDT and FYEKMQ (reference sequence). The CDR3 is made up of 15 amino acids. This CDR3 is CASSSPGARLYEQYF. CDR3 bases: TGTGCCAGCAGCTCCCCCGGGGCTCGACTCTACGAGCAGTACTTC.

Only a few counts were recorded for this clone. The V and J genes are TRBV6-6 and TRBJ1-5; the D gene is possibly TRBD1 (5 bases). The length of the CDR3 is 13 residues. Trimming pared 8 bases from V and 0 bases from J, leaving 8 bases between. Germline CDR1 MNHNY, CDR2 SVGAGI (reference sequence). The CDR3 loop is CASGGNSNQPQHF. The CDR3, as DNA: TGTGCCAGCGGGGGGAATAGCAATCAGCCCCAGCATTTT.

This chain joins TRBV6-1 and TRBJ2-3; D is undetermined. V gave up 8 bases and J gave up 5 bases, with 11 bases separating them. Per the germline V gene, CDR1 is MNHNS and CDR2 is SASEGT. The CDR3 runs 12 residues. The CDR3 DNA reads as TGTGCCAGCGGGTACTATGGAGATACGCAGTATTTT. Translation: CASGYYGDTQYF.

The chain uses TRBV19 and TRBJ1-2; 7 bases match TRBD1. CDR1 is LNHDA and CDR2 is SQIVND in the germline V gene (reference sequence). The V segment lost 1 base and the J segment 1 base; nucleotides outside the gene matches: 0. This CDR3 spans 14 amino acids. Here the CDR3 DNA reads TGTGCCAGTAGTATAGGACAGGGTAACTATGGCTACACCTTC. It specifies CASSIGQGNYGYTF.

As to this clone: The sample contains more than one DNA sequence encoding this CDR3. The chain has TRBV6-4 and TRBJ2-3; 9 bases are a match to TRBD2. CDR3 length: 14 amino acids. From germline, CDR1 is MRHNA and CDR2 SNTAGT. V shed 3 bases, J shed 3 bases, and the junction held 1 base outside the gene matches. This CDR3 is CASSEREGTDTQYF. In DNA, the CDR3 is TGTGCCAGCAGTGAGCGGGAGGGGACAGATACGCAGTATTTT.

The chain has TRBV5-6 and TRBJ2-5, with D unresolved. V gave up 1 base and J gave up 5 bases, with 9 bases separating them. There are 13 residues in the CDR3. Germline CDR1 and CDR2: SGHDT and YYEEEE. The CDR3 bases are TGTGCCAGCAGCTTGAGTTTAGGCGAGACCCAGTACTTC. It translates to CASSLSLGETQYF.

The gene calls are TRBV5-1 and TRBJ2-5; D ambiguous. The CDR3 is 14 residues long. Trimming stripped 0 bases from V and 3 bases from J, with 9 bases between. Germline V gene lookup returns CDR1 SGHRS and CDR2 YFSETQ. CDR3 coding DNA: TGCGCCAGCAGCTTGGCTGTGGTAAAAGAGACCCAGTACTTC. Translating it yields CASSLAVVKETQYF.

The rearrangement joins TRBV19 to TRBJ2-7; no definite D call. The CDR3 extends over 11 amino acids. Trimming pared 5 bases from V and 3 bases from J, leaving 5 bases between. Germline lookup yields CDR1 LNHDA and CDR2 SQIVND (reference sequence). In DNA form, the CDR3 reads TGTGCCAGTAGTGACGGCTACGAGCAGTACTTC. Protein product: CASSDGYEQYF. Full variable domain (remainder filled in from reference TRBV19 and TRBJ2-7): DGGITQSPKYLFRKEGQNVTLSCEQNLNHDAMYWYRQDPGQGLRLIYYSQIVNDFQKGDIAEGYSVSREKKESFPLTVTSAQKNPTAFYLCASSDGYEQYFGPGTRLTVT.

The V call is TRBV11-2, the J call TRBJ1-2, with D hard to call. CDR3 length: 13 amino acids. Germline V CDR1 and CDR2: SGHAT, FQNNGV. Trimming left V 4 bases short and J 7 bases short, with 13 bases between. CDR3: CASSSAQRAGYTF. CDR3 DNA sequence: TGTGCCAGCAGCTCAGCTCAAAGGGCTGGCTACACCTTC.

V usage is TRBV27 and J usage is TRBJ2-2; the match to TRBD1 covers 11 bases. Germline CDR1 MNHEY, CDR2 SMNVEV (reference sequence). The CDR3 extends over 15 amino acids. The V and J ends lost 6 bases and 4 bases, in that order; junction bases with no gene match: 4. CDR3 sequence reads: CASSRDRGGTGELFF. CDR3 sequence (DNA): TGTGCCAGCAGCCGGGACAGGGGGGGCACCGGGGAGCTGTTTTTT.

The chain combines TRBV6-1 with TRBJ2-5, with 7 bases that match TRBD1. The J call may be mistaken, given a closer DNA end match to TRBJ2-7. CDR1 is MNHNS, CDR2 SASEGT, per germline. The CDR3 length is 14 residues. The CDR3 DNA follows: TGTGCCAGCAGTGAAAGGGCAGGGGGCTACGAGCAGTACTTC. It yields the protein CASSERAGGYEQYF.

This clone is a singleton in its sample. The chain joins TRBV28 to TRBJ1-2, with D tentatively TRBD1 (5 bases). This CDR3 comprises 14 residues. Germline-derived CDR1 and CDR2 are MDHEN and SYDVKM. Trimming pared 9 bases from V and 1 base from J, leaving 15 bases between. The CDR3 here is CASTNRGINYGYTF. In DNA, the CDR3 is TGTGCCAGTACTAACCGGGGCATTAACTATGGCTACACCTTC.

The DNA for the CDR3 is TGCAGTGCTGACCTAGCGGATGTGCAGTTCTTC. Amino acids: CSADLADVQFF. This chain links TRBV20-1 with TRBJ2-1, with 7 nucleotides matching TRBD2. In germline, CDR1 is DFQATT, CDR2 SNEGSKA (reference sequence). The CDR3 is made up of 11 amino acids. V shed 5 bases and J 12 bases; nucleotides not matched to a gene: 7.

This rearrangement joins TRBV6-6 to TRBJ2-3; D perhaps matches TRBD2 (5 bases). This CDR3 comprises 13 residues. The germline V and J ends were trimmed by 6 bases and 2 bases, with 9 bases remaining between them. Germline CDR1 MNHNY, CDR2 SVGAGI (reference sequence). CDR3 amino acids: CASSLSDTDTQYF. CDR3 nucleotide sequence: TGTGCCAGCAGCCTTAGCGACACAGATACGCAGTATTTT.

This sequence joins TRBV30 and TRBJ1-5; D is undetermined. The V end lost 0 bases, the J end lost 9 bases, and 6 bases lay between the germline ends. CDR1 is GTSNPN and CDR2 is SVGIG in the germline V gene (reference sequence). This CDR3 has 11 residues. The CDR3 sequence: CAWSVLGPQHF. For the CDR3, the DNA is TGTGCCTGGAGTGTCTTGGGGCCCCAGCATTTT.

The chain uses TRBV29-1 and TRBJ1-4, with unresolved D. Germline lookup yields CDR1 SQVTM and CDR2 ANQGSEA. This CDR3 contains 12 residues. The V gene lost 2 bases and the J gene lost 6 bases, with 7 bases spanning the gap. The CDR3 DNA follows: TGCAGCGTTGAAAACAACTATGAAAAACTGTTTTTT. This sequence encodes CSVENNYEKLFF. The whole variable domain, remainder taken from reference TRBV29-1 and TRBJ1-4, is SAVISQKPSRDICQRGTSLTIQCQVDSQVTMMFWYRQQPGQSLTLIATANQGSEATYESGFVIDKFPISRPNLTFSTLTVSNMSPEDSSIYLCSVENNYEKLFFGSGTQLSVL.

V gene TRBV29-1 combines with J gene TRBJ1-5, with 8 positions matching TRBD1. CDR1 is SQVTM and CDR2 is ANQGSEA in the germline V gene. V gave up 2 bases and J gave up 3 bases; unmatched junction bases: 6. There are 15 residues in the CDR3. CDR3 protein: CSVETIQGANQPQHF. Here the CDR3 DNA reads TGCAGCGTTGAAACTATCCAGGGGGCCAATCAGCCCCAGCATTTT.

The J gene is TRBJ2-7, the V gene TRBV6-6, with a tentative D call TRBD1 (6 bases). The V end was cut by 1 base, the J end by 3 bases, with 13 bases between. The length of the CDR3 is 15 residues. Germline CDR1 MNHNY, CDR2 SVGAGI (reference sequence). CDR3 amino acids: CASSYLQGVDYEQYF. The CDR3 DNA follows: TGTGCCAGCAGTTACTTACAGGGAGTAGACTACGAGCAGTACTTC.

The chain is built from TRBV25-1 and TRBJ1-3, with D hard to call. Germline values: CDR1 MGHDK, CDR2 SYGVNS. V dropped 6 bases and J dropped 4 bases, with 10 bases sitting between them. CDR3 length: 13 residues. This chain's CDR3 is CASSAGSGNTIYF. CDR3 bases: TGTGCCAGCAGCGCGGGATCCGGAAACACCATATATTTT.